One and the same sample provided the 27 T cell receptor beta chains below, sequenced in a study of response to subunit inactivated influenza vaccine. Each CDR3 protein gets one entry after TCRdb re-called the RT-PCR reads with MiXCR. The table shows about 480,000 distinct CDR3 sequences, with roughly 27% occurring only once. The sample consisted of CD4+ T cells sorted from PBMCs, taken approximately 5 days after vaccination. The receptor source for this set is a man over 45 who received an inactivated influenza vaccine.

This clonotype has only a few counts. V gene TRBV7-9 combines with J gene TRBJ1-2; 8 bases line up with TRBD1. The CDR3 is 13 residues long. V gave up 5 bases and J gave up 8 bases; unmatched junction bases: 7. Germline V gives CDR1 SEHNR, CDR2 FQNEAQ (reference sequence). The CDR3 nucleotides read TGTGCCAGCAGCCCGATCCAGGGGGCAGGCTACACCTTC. This sequence encodes CASSPIQGAGYTF.

This clonotype has more than one count but fewer than ten. The genes are TRBV6-1 and TRBJ1-3, with D possibly matching TRBD1 (5 bases). V lost 2 bases to trimming and J lost 2 bases, with 10 bases between them. From germline, CDR1 is MNHNS and CDR2 SASEGT. The CDR3 totals 15 residues. This CDR3 reads CASSETGRAGNTIYF. The CDR3 region has the DNA TGTGCCAGCAGTGAAACGGGCAGGGCTGGAAACACCATATATTTT.

The chain's CDR3 is CASSYGEVNTEAFF. CDR3 sequence (DNA): TGTGCCAGCAGTTACGGGGAGGTGAACACTGAAGCTTTCTTT. The J gene is TRBJ1-1, the V gene TRBV6-5; D not resolved. Germline assignment: CDR1 MNHEY and CDR2 SVGAGI. V lost 2 bases and J 0 bases, leaving 7 bases between the germline ends. CDR3 length: 14 residues.

The chain combines TRBV7-9 with TRBJ2-5; no firm D call. Germline loops: CDR1 SEHNR, CDR2 FQNEAQ (reference sequence). This CDR3 has 13 amino acids. With 4 bases removed from V and 4 bases from J, the gap between germline ends came to 10 bases. CDR3 amino acids: CASSSIRRETQYF. CDR3 DNA sequence: TGTGCCAGCAGCTCGATTAGACGAGAGACCCAGTACTTC.

CDR3 amino acids: CASSRPRDRGNSGANVLTF. For the CDR3, the DNA is TGTGCCAGCAGTCGACCCCGGGACAGGGGGAACTCTGGGGCCAACGTCCTGACTTTC. The J gene is TRBJ2-6, the V gene TRBV11-2; 11 bases line up with TRBD1. The CDR3 has 19 residues. Germline CDR1 SGHAT, CDR2 FQNNGV. After removal of 6 bases from V and 0 bases from J, the junction contained 10 bases not matched to a gene.

The rearrangement uses TRBV7-2 and TRBJ2-5, with D perhaps matching TRBD1 or TRBD2 (5 bases each). V lost 6 bases, J lost 6 bases, and 17 bases lay in between. CDR3 length: 14 residues. CDR1 SGHTA and CDR2 FQGNSA come from the germline V gene. The CDR3, as DNA: TGTGCCAGCAGTCCCGCAGGGACGGGTCAGACCCAGTACTTC. Translation: CASSPAGTGQTQYF.

The chain uses TRBV12-3 or TRBV12-4 and TRBJ1-6; perhaps TRBD1 as D (5 bases). V was shortened by 6 bases and J by 9 bases, with 9 bases between the two germline ends. This CDR3 has 12 amino acids. The CDR3 sequence is CASSFGGSPLHF. CDR3 sequence (DNA): TGTGCCAGCAGCTTCGGGGGTTCACCCCTCCACTTT.

This chain joins TRBV29-1 and TRBJ1-4; no clear D. The V and J ends lost 7 bases and 5 bases respectively, with 8 bases between them. Germline V lookup: CDR1 SQVTM, CDR2 ANQGSEA. The length of the CDR3 is 11 residues. The CDR3: CSAEKNEKLFF. In nucleotides, the CDR3 is TGCAGCGCCGAAAAGAATGAAAAACTGTTTTTT.

The rearrangement joins TRBV2 to TRBJ2-7; D uncertain. V lost 4 bases and J 4 bases, leaving 17 bases between the germline ends. CDR1 is SNHLY, CDR2 FYNNEI, per germline. This CDR3 is 15 amino acids long. The CDR3: CASSVSLRGSYEQYF. CDR3 DNA sequence: TGTGCCAGCAGTGTGTCATTGCGAGGTTCTTACGAGCAGTACTTC.

This clonotype was seen a few times. The V and J genes are TRBV27 and TRBJ2-7; 7 bases align to TRBD1. This CDR3 comprises 14 residues. The junction had 8 bases not matched to a gene; V was cut back by 3 bases and J by 6 bases. Germline V gene lookup returns CDR1 MNHEY and CDR2 SMNVEV (reference sequence). The CDR3 coding sequence is TGTGCCAGCAGTTTGCAACAGGGGTTGGGCGAGCAGTACTTC. Translation gives CASSLQQGLGEQYF.

This clonotype was seen at least ten times. This sequence joins TRBV5-1 and TRBJ2-2; D is uncertain. CDR1 is SGHRS and CDR2 is YFSETQ in the germline V gene. This CDR3 is 15 amino acids long. V dropped 0 bases and J dropped 3 bases, with 9 bases sitting between them. CDR3 sequence reads: CASSLAGRHTGELFF. CDR3 bases: TGCGCCAGCAGCTTGGCCGGCCGACACACCGGGGAGCTGTTTTTT.

The genes are TRBV14 and TRBJ2-3; D not resolved. V was clipped by 6 bases and J by 5 bases, with 18 bases between them. The CDR3 sequence is 15 residues long. Germline-derived CDR1 and CDR2 are SGHDN and FVKESK. The CDR3 bases are TGTGCCAGCAGTCACCTCGGAACTGATCGAGATACGCAGTATTTT. It codes for CASSHLGTDRDTQYF.

This clonotype was observed a handful of times. The DNA of the CDR3 is TGCGCCAGCAGCCCGACCCCGACTTCGGATGAGCAGTTCTTC. This codes for CASSPTPTSDEQFF. The V gene is TRBV5-1, the J gene TRBJ2-1; D is unclear. V was pared by 4 bases and J by 8 bases, with 16 bases between. Per germline, CDR1 SGHRS and CDR2 YFSETQ. CDR3 size: 14 residues.

As regards this clonotype: One end of the junction is discordant with germline, which a read error may explain. The gene calls are TRBV7-7 and TRBJ2-1; the match to TRBD1 covers 10 bases. The CDR3 is 13 residues long. The germline CDR1 and CDR2 sequences are SSHAT and FNYEAQ (reference sequence). The CDR3 loop reads CASSRDRGYEQFF. In DNA form, the CDR3 reads TGTGCTAGCAGCCGGGACAGGGGCTATGAGCAGTTCTTC. Variable domain in full (rest from reference TRBV7-7 and TRBJ2-1): GAGVSQSPRYKVTKRGQDVTLRCDPISSHATLYWYQQALGQGPEFLTYFNYEAQPDKSGLPSDRFSAERPEGSISTLTIQRTEQRDSAMYRCASSRDRGYEQFFGPGTRLTVL.

The chain couples TRBV7-2 to TRBJ2-1; D is uncertain. Looked up from germline, CDR1 is SGHTA and CDR2 is FQGNSA. The V gene lost 2 bases and the J gene lost 0 bases, with 14 bases spanning the gap. CDR3 length equals 17 residues. CDR3 protein: CASSLSVTTGSYNEQFF. The CDR3 DNA is TGTGCCAGCAGCTTATCCGTCACGACTGGCTCCTACAATGAGCAGTTCTTC. Using reference TRBV7-2 and TRBJ2-1 for the parts outside the CDR3, the full variable domain is GAGVSQSPSNKVTEKGKDVELRCDPISGHTALYWYRQSLGQGLEFLIYFQGNSAPDKSGLPSDRFSAERTGGSVSTLTIQRTQQEDSAVYLCASSLSVTTGSYNEQFFGPGTRLTVL.

The V and J genes are TRBV9 and TRBJ2-5; TRBD2 matches at 8 bases. V gave up 4 bases and J gave up 3 bases; unmatched junction bases: 8. The length of the CDR3 is 15 residues. In germline, CDR1 is SGDLS, CDR2 YYNGEE. For the CDR3, the DNA is TGTGCCAGCAGCACGACGTCGACTAGCGAAGAGACCCAGTACTTC. Encoded protein: CASSTTSTSEETQYF.

V gene TRBV7-9 combines with J gene TRBJ2-5, with a weak D call TRBD2 (5 bases). CDR1 is SEHNR and CDR2 is FQNEAQ in the germline V gene (reference sequence). The CDR3 runs 14 residues. With 5 bases removed from V and 2 bases from J, the gap between germline ends came to 12 bases. CDR3 sequence reads: CASSHSGVQETQYF. The CDR3 nucleotides read TGTGCCAGCAGCCACAGCGGTGTGCAAGAGACCCAGTACTTC.

This clonotype turned up a few times. CDR3 region: CASSLRRGLDGYTF. In DNA, the CDR3 is TGTGCCAGCAGTTTGCGGCGGGGATTGGATGGCTACACCTTC. V gene TRBV12-3 or TRBV12-4 combines with J gene TRBJ1-2, with D unclear. Trimming stripped 3 bases from V and 6 bases from J, with 14 bases between. This CDR3 contains 14 residues.

V usage is TRBV3-1 and J usage is TRBJ2-1; D unclear. V lost 6 bases to trimming and J lost 6 bases, with 9 bases between them. Germline lookup yields CDR1 LGHDT and CDR2 YNNKEL (reference sequence). The CDR3 loop spans 12 amino acids. CDR3 residues: CASRAWGNEQFF. The CDR3 nucleotides are TGTGCCAGCAGGGCCTGGGGCAATGAGCAGTTCTTC.

The chain has TRBV6-2 or TRBV6-3 and TRBJ2-1, with 7 bases aligning to TRBD2. The V gene end was trimmed by 6 bases and the J gene end by 6 bases; junction bases not matched to a gene: 5. The CDR3 is 13 residues long. Per the germline V gene, CDR1 is MNHEY and CDR2 is SVGEGT. Here the CDR3 DNA reads TGTGCCAGCAGCTACAGCGGGGTCAATGAGCAGTTCTTC. Amino acid sequence: CASSYSGVNEQFF.

This clonotype was recorded many times. J is TRBJ2-7 and V is TRBV5-6, with 7 bases lining up with TRBD1. The CDR3 has 15 amino acids. The V segment lost 4 bases and the J segment 1 base; nucleotides outside the gene matches: 8. The germline gives CDR1 SGHDT, CDR2 YYEEEE. This CDR3 reads CASSTKQGRSYEQYF. The CDR3 DNA follows: TGTGCCAGCAGCACGAAACAGGGGCGATCCTACGAGCAGTACTTC.

The chain has TRBV5-1 and TRBJ2-4; 10 bases fit TRBD2. Losses at the gene ends were 4 bases for V and 0 bases for J; bases not matched to a gene: 4. Germline V lookup: CDR1 SGHRS, CDR2 YFSETQ. The CDR3 sequence is 16 residues long. DNA for the CDR3: TGCGCCAGCAGCCTCCTAGCGGGGGTAGCCAAAAACATTCAGTACTTC. Its protein product is CASSLLAGVAKNIQYF. Full variable domain (rest looked up from reference TRBV5-1 and TRBJ2-4): KAGVTQTPRYLIKTRGQQVTLSCSPISGHRSVSWYQQTPGQGLQFLFEYFSETQRNKGNFPGRFSGRQFSNSRSEMNVSTLELGDSALYLCASSLLAGVAKNIQYFGAGTRLSVL.

This clonotype was observed a few times. The chain employs TRBV27 and TRBJ2-1; a possible D gene is TRBD1 (6 bases). V was clipped by 6 bases and J by 0 bases, with 12 bases between them. The CDR3 runs 15 residues. Per the germline V gene, CDR1 is MNHEY and CDR2 is SMNVEV (reference sequence). As DNA, the CDR3 is TGTGCCAGCAGAGCGACAGGCCGCTCCTACAATGAGCAGTTCTTC. This codes for CASRATGRSYNEQFF.

This chain uses TRBV12-3 or TRBV12-4 with TRBJ2-7; TRBD1 aligns across 9 bases. The V segment lost 3 bases and the J segment 5 bases; nucleotides outside the gene matches: 5. This CDR3 region has 14 residues. CDR3 sequence: CASSLGTGYDEQYF. The DNA for the CDR3 is TGTGCCAGCAGTTTGGGGACAGGGTACGACGAGCAGTACTTC.

The rearrangement joins TRBV28 to TRBJ2-2; tentative D call: TRBD1 (5 bases). Germline CDR1 and CDR2: MDHEN and SYDVKM. This CDR3 is built from 14 residues. V shed 3 bases and J shed 6 bases, with 11 bases lying between them. CDR3 residues: CASSFSQASGELFF. The CDR3 DNA is TGTGCCAGCAGTTTTTCACAGGCATCCGGGGAGCTGTTTTTT. Based on the CDR3 plus reference TRBV28 and TRBJ2-2, the full variable domain is DVKVTQSSRYLVKRTGEKVFLECVQDMDHENMFWYRQDPGLGLRLIYFSYDVKMKEKGDIPEGYSVSREKKERFSLILESASTNQTSMYLCASSFSQASGELFFGEGSRLTVL.

The chain couples TRBV15 to TRBJ2-1, with 7 bases lining up with TRBD2. The CDR3 extends over 15 amino acids. Per germline, CDR1 LNHNV and CDR2 YYDKDF (reference sequence). Trimming removed 5 bases from V and 2 bases from J; junction bases left unmatched: 6. The DNA of the CDR3 is TGTGCCACCAGCGCCCCCGGACTAGCCTACAATGAGCAGTTCTTC. Translating gives CATSAPGLAYNEQFF.

There are a few counts of this clonotype. This chain connects TRBV20-1 to TRBJ2-4; D possibly corresponds to TRBD1 (6 bases). The germline gives CDR1 DFQATT, CDR2 SNEGSKA (reference sequence). The CDR3 extends over 14 amino acids. V was clipped by 2 bases and J by 6 bases, with 14 bases between them. The CDR3 sequence is CSARSTGPGNIQYF. CDR3 sequence (DNA): TGCAGTGCTAGATCAACAGGGCCCGGAAACATTCAGTACTTC.